The 30 T cell receptor beta chains below all came from one sample that was sequenced in a study of blood T cell repertoires in COVID-19. Clones were read by immunoSEQ multiplex PCR, and TCRdb kept only the in-frame ones, dropping some. The table lists 88,000 or so clones, around 75% of them singletons. Sequenced input: peripheral blood. The receptors stem from a human donor in a cohort sampled during active COVID-19.

This chain connects TRBV25-1 to TRBJ2-3; D ambiguous. The CDR3 consists of 16 residues. V lost 4 bases and J 6 bases, leaving 20 bases between the germline ends. Germline V gives CDR1 MGHDK, CDR2 SYGVNS. This CDR3 reads CASSALTLDVEDTQYF. As DNA, the CDR3 is TGTGCCAGCAGTGCCCTGACCCTAGACGTGGAGGATACGCAGTATTTT.

This clone showed up just a few times. The CDR3 DNA reads TGCGCCAGCAGCGAGGGGACAGACAGCTCCTATAATTCACCCCTCCACTTT. It encodes CASSEGTDSSYNSPLHF. This sequence joins TRBV5-1 and TRBJ1-6, with 7 bases fitting TRBD1. The germline gives CDR1 SGHRS, CDR2 YFSETQ. The length of the CDR3 is 17 residues. The junction had 7 bases not matched to a gene; V was cut back by 4 bases and J by 0 bases.

This clone was counted between two and nine times. This chain links TRBV19 with TRBJ2-3; 9 bases match TRBD2. CDR3 length: 15 amino acids. The germline CDR1 and CDR2 sequences are LNHDA and SQIVND (reference sequence). Unmatched junction bases numbered 7, after V lost 5 bases and J lost 4 bases. The CDR3 DNA is TGTGCCAGTAGTTCCCAGCGGGAGGTGGCAGATACGCAGTATTTT. This translates into CASSSQREVADTQYF.

This clone was seen many times. This chain uses TRBV5-1 with TRBJ2-7; 10 nucleotides align to TRBD2. CDR3 length: 14 amino acids. J gave up 4 bases and V 5 bases, and 6 bases lay outside the gene matches. Germline CDR1 and CDR2: SGHRS and YFSETQ. The CDR3 sequence is CASSSSGGHYEQYF. The CDR3 nucleotides read TGCGCCAGCAGTTCTAGCGGGGGACATTACGAGCAGTACTTC.

The chain links TRBV6-6 to TRBJ2-4; 12 bases align to TRBD1. Losses at the gene ends were 5 bases for V and 6 bases for J; bases not matched to a gene: 5. The CDR3 has 15 residues. Germline CDR1 is MNHNY and CDR2 is SVGAGI (reference sequence). The CDR3 loop reads CASSPGQGAGNIQYF. The CDR3 bases are TGTGCCAGCAGTCCGGGACAGGGGGCCGGAAACATTCAGTACTTC.

This rearrangement joins TRBV6-2 or TRBV6-3 to TRBJ2-7; 8 nucleotides agree with TRBD2. Germline trimming cut 5 bases from V and 7 bases from J; bases unmatched to any gene: 10. This CDR3 spans 14 amino acids. Per the germline V gene, CDR1 is MNHEY and CDR2 is SVGEGT. CDR3 loop: CASSRPTSAREQYF. Here the CDR3 DNA reads TGTGCCAGCAGTCGCCCGACTAGCGCGAGGGAGCAGTACTTC.

The V call is TRBV15, the J call TRBJ2-5, with D possibly being TRBD1 (7 bases). The germline V and J ends were trimmed by 1 base and 5 bases, with 11 bases remaining between them. The CDR3 covers 14 residues. In germline, CDR1 is LNHNV, CDR2 YYDKDF (reference sequence). CDR3 coding DNA: TGTGCCACCAGCAGAGGGGGGGACAGCGAGACCCAGTACTTC. Translation gives CATSRGGDSETQYF.

V usage is TRBV30 and J usage is TRBJ2-7, with 7 bases matching TRBD1. Germline loops: CDR1 GTSNPN, CDR2 SVGIG (reference sequence). This CDR3 spans 12 amino acids. V trimming: 3 bases; J trimming: 3 bases; junction bases outside the gene matches: 2. The CDR3 sequence is CAWRGQHYEQYF. CDR3 DNA: TGTGCCTGGAGGGGACAGCACTACGAGCAGTACTTC.

V gene TRBV19 combines with J gene TRBJ2-1; TRBD2 agrees at 10 bases. Germline V gene lookup returns CDR1 LNHDA and CDR2 SQIVND (reference sequence). CDR3 length equals 15 residues. The J segment lost 4 bases and the V segment lost 4 bases, leaving 4 bases of the junction unmatched. CDR3 protein: CASSTSGREYNEQFF. For the CDR3, the DNA is TGTGCCAGTAGTACGAGCGGGAGGGAATACAATGAGCAGTTCTTC.

V usage is TRBV6-5 and J usage is TRBJ2-2; D perhaps matches TRBD2 (5 bases). CDR3 size: 13 residues. Germline loops: CDR1 MNHEY, CDR2 SVGAGI. Trimming took off 6 bases at V and 5 bases at J, with 10 bases between the two ends. CDR3 amino acids: CASRISGTGELFF. CDR3 sequence (DNA): TGTGCCAGCAGGATAAGCGGAACCGGGGAGCTGTTTTTT.

The genes are TRBV21-1 and TRBJ1-5; no DNA check was done on the table's D call, TRBD1. TRBV21-1 counts as a pseudogene. CDR3 length equals 18 residues. In DNA, the CDR3 is TGTGCCAGCATCACGGGACAGCGGGTTACCTTATGCAATCAGCCCCAGCATTTT. It encodes CASITGQRVTLCNQPQHF.

The chain employs TRBV18 and TRBJ2-7; D is possibly TRBD2 (5 bases). The germline V gene has CDR1 KGHSH and CDR2 LQKENI. There are 13 residues in the CDR3. Trimming took 3 bases from V and 6 from J, leaving 12 bases between them. The CDR3 coding sequence is TGTGCCAGCTCACCTCTCCGGGGTGGCGAGCAGTACTTC. Translation gives CASSPLRGGEQYF.

This clone was seen at least ten times. V and J are TRBV7-3 and TRBJ2-2; TRBD1 is a possible D gene (6 bases). This CDR3 is built from 18 residues. CDR1 and CDR2 (germline): SGHTA, FQGTGA. Deletions cut 4 bases from V and 3 bases from J, with 21 bases between. CDR3 nucleotides: TGTGCCAGCAGCTACCACCGGGACACCTTCTGGGACACCGGGGAGCTGTTTTTT. Translation: CASSYHRDTFWDTGELFF.

V is TRBV3-1 (or the pseudogene TRBV3-2) and J is TRBJ1-5; D might be TRBD1 (5 bases). From germline, CDR1 is LGHDT and CDR2 YNNKEL (reference sequence). The CDR3 extends over 15 amino acids. V lost 0 bases and J lost 4, with 10 bases in between. CDR3 coding DNA: TGTGCCAGCAGCCAAGATGGAGGGGCGAATCAGCCCCAGCATTTT. It codes for CASSQDGGANQPQHF.

This clone was seen a single time. This same CDR3 is encoded by further DNA sequences in the sample. The rearrangement uses TRBV5-1 and TRBJ1-1; 8 bases line up with TRBD1. V trimming: 1 base; J trimming: 2 bases; junction bases outside the gene matches: 4. This CDR3 contains 15 residues. The germline CDR1 and CDR2 sequences are SGHRS and YFSETQ. CDR3 sequence (DNA): TGCGCCAGCAGCTTGTATACAGGGGGAAACACTGAAGCTTTCTTT. This gives the protein CASSLYTGGNTEAFF. The whole variable domain, remainder taken from reference TRBV5-1 and TRBJ1-1, is KAGVTQTPRYLIKTRGQQVTLSCSPISGHRSVSWYQQTPGQGLQFLFEYFSETQRNKGNFPGRFSGRQFSNSRSEMNVSTLELGDSALYLCASSLYTGGNTEAFFGQGTRLTVV.

The V call is TRBV7-2, the J call TRBJ2-1, with 12 nucleotides matching TRBD2. CDR1 and CDR2 (germline): SGHTA, FQGNSA. The CDR3 extends over 16 amino acids. V gave up 4 bases and J gave up 10 bases; unmatched junction bases: 11. DNA for the CDR3: TGTGCCAGCAGCTCCTCCAGACTAGCGGGAGTACAGGAGCAGTTCTTC. This gives the protein CASSSSRLAGVQEQFF. The variable domain in full, completed from reference TRBV7-2 and TRBJ2-1, reads GAGVSQSPSNKVTEKGKDVELRCDPISGHTALYWYRQSLGQGLEFLIYFQGNSAPDKSGLPSDRFSAERTGGSVSTLTIQRTQQEDSAVYLCASSSSRLAGVQEQFFGPGTRLTVL.

V gene TRBV2 combines with J gene TRBJ2-6; 12 bases are a match to TRBD1. J was trimmed by 2 bases and V by 7 bases; bases with no gene match: 3. CDR1 and CDR2 from the germline V gene are SNHLY and FYNNEI. This CDR3 contains 16 residues. The CDR3 DNA sequence: TGTGCCAGCACCGGGACAGGGGGCCCTGGGGCCAACGTCCTGACTTTC. It specifies CASTGTGGPGANVLTF. The full variable domain, rest sourced from reference TRBV2 and TRBJ2-6, is EPEVTQTPSHQVTQMGQEVILRCVPISNHLYFYWYRQILGQKVEFLVSFYNNEISEKSEIFDDQFSVERPDGSNFTLKIRSTKLEDSAMYFCASTGTGGPGANVLTFGAGSRLTVL.

The rearrangement uses TRBV6-2 or TRBV6-3 and TRBJ2-2; weak D call: TRBD2 (5 bases). This CDR3 has 15 residues. Trimming removed 6 bases from V and 7 bases from J, with 18 bases in between. Germline V lookup: CDR1 MNHEY, CDR2 SVGEGT. CDR3 nucleotides: TGTGCCAGCAGCTTGACTACCTCAAAGGGCGGGGAGCTGTTTTTT. Amino acid sequence: CASSLTTSKGGELFF.

This chain links TRBV7-8 with TRBJ2-7; weak D call: TRBD2 (6 bases). Per germline, CDR1 SGHVS and CDR2 FQNEAQ. The ends were cut back, 11 bases at V and 4 bases at J, with 15 bases in the middle. The CDR3 runs to 12 residues. The CDR3 bases are TGTGCCGGGGGGAGGAGCAGTTACGAGCAGTACTTC. It translates to CAGGRSSYEQYF.

The chain uses TRBV4-2 and TRBJ2-5; possible D gene TRBD1, 6 bases. This CDR3 comprises 15 residues. Germline V gene lookup returns CDR1 LGHNA and CDR2 YNFKEQ. The V end was cut by 4 bases, the J end by 4 bases, with 16 bases between. This CDR3 reads CASSPPGGTLETQYF. The DNA for the CDR3 is TGTGCCAGCAGCCCCCCGGGTGGGACACTAGAGACCCAGTACTTC.

J is TRBJ1-1 and V is TRBV10-3; 8 bases are shared with TRBD1. Germline trimming cut 9 bases from V and 3 bases from J; bases unmatched to any gene: 9. The CDR3 spans 14 residues. Germline V gene data show CDR1 as ENHRY and CDR2 as SYGVKD. The CDR3 DNA sequence: TGTGCCATTACTCAGGGGGCCCGATACACTGAAGCTTTCTTT. It encodes CAITQGARYTEAFF.

The chain employs TRBV7-2 and TRBJ2-1; TRBD2 matches 7 bases. Trimming cost V 8 bases and J 8 bases; bases outside gene matches: 12. The CDR3 sequence is 14 residues long. The germline gives CDR1 SGHTA, CDR2 FQGNSA. The DNA of the CDR3 is TGTGCCAGCCAGAAGTGGCGGGAGTCCGATGAGCAGTTCTTC. Residues: CASQKWRESDEQFF.

The sample holds a few counts of this clone. V gene TRBV7-8 combines with J gene TRBJ2-3, with D unresolved. V lost 5 bases and J 4 bases, leaving 19 bases between the germline ends. Germline CDR1 and CDR2: SGHVS and FQNEAQ. The CDR3 extends over 16 amino acids. The CDR3 is CASSRAPGGTADTQYF. Written as DNA, the CDR3 is TGTGCCAGCAGCCGAGCCCCCGGCGGTACGGCAGATACGCAGTATTTT.

The chain joins TRBV15 to TRBJ1-1, with D tentatively TRBD1 (5 bases). V shed 0 bases and J shed 1 base, with 12 bases lying between them. Germline assignment: CDR1 LNHNV and CDR2 YYDKDF (reference sequence). The CDR3 sequence is 16 residues long. CDR3 coding DNA: TGTGCCACCAGCAGAGATCGGGGGAAGACGAACACTGAAGCTTTCTTT. This translates into CATSRDRGKTNTEAFF. The full variable domain, completed using reference TRBV15 and TRBJ1-1, is DAMVIQNPRYQVTQFGKPVTLSCSQTLNHNVMYWYQQKSSQAPKLLFHYYDKDFNNEADTPDNFQSRRPNTSFCFLDIRSPGLGDTAMYLCATSRDRGKTNTEAFFGQGTRLTVV.

J is TRBJ1-5 and V is TRBV10-3, with 8 bases matching TRBD1. Germline CDR1 ENHRY, CDR2 SYGVKD. V lost 0 bases to trimming and J lost 0 bases; unmatched junction nucleotides: 4. The CDR3 is 17 residues long. Here the CDR3 reads CAISESGDRRSNQPQHF. Here the CDR3 DNA reads TGTGCCATCAGTGAGTCGGGGGACAGGCGTAGCAATCAGCCCCAGCATTTT.

This chain uses TRBV4-2 with TRBJ2-1, with 13 bases identical to TRBD2. The V gene end was trimmed by 4 bases and the J gene end by 4 bases; junction bases not matched to a gene: 7. Germline assignment: CDR1 LGHNA and CDR2 YNFKEQ. This CDR3 contains 17 residues. For the CDR3, the DNA is TGTGCCAGCAGCCCTCGGACTAGCGGGAGTATGTACAATGAGCAGTTCTTC. This translates into CASSPRTSGSMYNEQFF.

This clone was detected once. V and J are TRBV19 and TRBJ2-7; 7 bases map to TRBD1. Germline assignment: CDR1 LNHDA and CDR2 SQIVND (reference sequence). V lost 6 bases, J lost 3 bases, and 2 bases stayed unmatched. The CDR3 contains 12 residues. CDR3 region: CASSGQDYEQYF. CDR3 in DNA: TGTGCCAGTAGCGGACAGGACTACGAGCAGTACTTC.

The V and J genes are TRBV9 and TRBJ1-1, with 9 positions matching TRBD1. The CDR3 consists of 16 residues. J lost 6 bases, V lost 0 bases, and 9 bases had no gene match. In germline, CDR1 is SGDLS, CDR2 YYNGEE. CDR3 DNA: TGTGCCAGCAGCGTAGACTACAGGGGGCGCTGGGCTGAAGCTTTCTTT. Translated: CASSVDYRGRWAEAFF.

Only a few counts were recorded for this clone. The chain has TRBV6-5 and TRBJ2-2; no reliable D call. The CDR3 loop spans 12 amino acids. Trimming removed 6 bases from V and 3 bases from J, with 5 bases in between. Germline V gene data show CDR1 as MNHEY and CDR2 as SVGAGI. The CDR3 here is CASRSYTGELFF. CDR3 in DNA: TGTGCCAGCAGAAGCTACACCGGGGAGCTGTTTTTT.

V is TRBV2 and J is TRBJ2-3; no definite D call. CDR1 is SNHLY, CDR2 FYNNEI, per germline. The V gene lost 7 bases and the J gene lost 3 bases, with 8 bases spanning the gap. The CDR3 runs to 12 residues. The CDR3 loop reads CASNPTTDTQYF. The CDR3 DNA is TGTGCCAGCAATCCTACGACAGATACGCAGTATTTT.